Listed below are T cell receptor beta chains from one sample, sequenced in a study of OX40 agonist ivuxolimab in advanced cancers. Sequencing used immunoSEQ multiplex PCR; TCRdb keeps in-frame clones, though not all of them. The table shows about 14,000 clones, with about 90% occurring only once. The sample in question was CD4+ or CD8+ T cells sorted from blood, obtained in a trial of the OX40 agonist ivuxolimab. These receptors all stem from an adult with an advanced solid tumor such as melanoma, head and neck, liver or kidney cancer. Each CDR3 is given with its conserved first and last residue. D genes are given only for firm matches. Some rows have no size entry. The others give once, few or many, or a class for an expanded clone.

v_call,clone_size,d_call,j_call,cdr3_aa,cdr3_nt
TRBV7-9,few,-,TRBJ2-7,CASSFRVGMGEQYF,TGTGCCAGCAGCTTCAGGGTCGGAATGGGGGAGCAGTACTTC
TRBV27,-,-,TRBJ2-7,CASSFGVHREQYF,TGTGCCAGCAGTTTCGGAGTTCATCGGGAGCAGTACTTC
TRBV12-5,-,-,TRBJ2-1,CASGLVWENTDNEQFF,TGTGCTAGTGGTTTGGTATGGGAGAACACGGACAATGAGCAGTTCTTC
TRBV28,-,TRBD1,TRBJ1-1,CASSLSRQGGTEAFF,TGTGCCAGCAGTTTATCCCGACAGGGAGGGACTGAAGCTTTCTTT
TRBV7-8,-,-,TRBJ2-3,CASRKGLGQIADTQYF,TGTGCCAGCAGAAAAGGGTTGGGACAAATCGCAGATACGCAGTATTTT
TRBV25-1,-,TRBD2,TRBJ2-4,CASSDTSVSGVKNIQYF,TGTGCCAGCAGTGATACTAGCGTGAGCGGGGTCAAAAACATTCAGTACTTC
TRBV11-2,-,-,TRBJ2-1,CASSLLFQGGYNEQFF,TGTGCCAGCAGCTTACTTTTCCAGGGGGGTTACAATGAGCAGTTCTTC
TRBV5-5,-,-,TRBJ2-7,CASSLPRSAQGYEQYF,TGTGCCAGCAGCTTGCCTAGATCGGCACAGGGCTACGAGCAGTACTTC
TRBV2,-,TRBD2,TRBJ2-5,CASSDGLAGVDETQYF,TGTGCCAGCAGTGACGGACTAGCGGGAGTTGACGAGACCCAGTACTTC
TRBV27,-,TRBD1,TRBJ2-7,CASSLWTGSYEQYF,TGTGCCAGCAGTTTGTGGACAGGCTCCTACGAGCAGTACTTC
TRBV5-1,-,TRBD1,TRBJ1-4,CASSYLSGGHEKLFF,TGCGCCAGCAGCTATCTGTCAGGGGGCCATGAAAAACTGTTTTTT
TRBV28,-,-,TRBJ2-7,CASSSDPQGPQHEQYF,TGTGCCAGCAGTTCCGACCCCCAAGGCCCTCAGCACGAGCAGTACTTC
TRBV5-4,-,TRBD2,TRBJ2-7,CASSLGLASEQYF,TGTGCCAGCAGCTTGGGACTAGCATCCGAGCAGTACTTC
TRBV5-1,-,TRBD2,TRBJ2-1,CASKQLVNSGSSYNEQFF,TGCGCCAGCAAACAGCTGGTTAATAGCGGGAGCTCCTACAATGAGCAGTTCTTC
TRBV19,-,-,TRBJ1-1,CASSVQDGGRTEAFF,TGTGCCAGTAGCGTCCAGGACGGGGGAAGAACTGAAGCTTTCTTT
TRBV4-2,-,-,TRBJ2-1,CASSQDVLRDRYYNEQFF,TGTGCCAGCAGCCAAGACGTCCTTAGAGACCGGTACTACAATGAGCAGTTCTTC
TRBV19,once,-,TRBJ2-3,CASSFGTVTDTQYF,TGTGCCAGTAGTTTCGGAACAGTCACAGATACGCAGTATTTT
TRBV13,few,TRBD1,TRBJ2-1,CASSLDRTGGDEQFF,TGTGCCAGCAGCTTAGATCGGACAGGGGGGGATGAGCAGTTCTTC
TRBV27,-,TRBD2,TRBJ2-1,CASSFSLAGEYNEQFF,TGTGCCAGCAGTTTCTCTCTAGCGGGAGAGTACAATGAGCAGTTCTTC
TRBV27,-,TRBD2,TRBJ2-7,CASSLRAGVYEQYF,TGTGCCAGCAGTTTACGGGCGGGAGTCTACGAGCAGTACTTC
TRBV9,-,TRBD1,TRBJ1-2,CASSGGTENGYTF,TGTGCCAGCAGCGGCGGGACAGAGAATGGCTACACCTTC
TRBV25-1,-,-,TRBJ1-1,CASSDVGQSEAFF,TGTGCCAGCAGTGATGTTGGACAGTCTGAAGCTTTCTTT
TRBV7-3,-,-,TRBJ2-1,CASSLLGGSYNEQFF,TGTGCCAGCAGCTTATTGGGCGGCTCCTACAATGAGCAGTTCTTC
TRBV9,-,-,TRBJ2-1,CASSVAFVGEYGSLGNEQFF,TGTGCCAGCAGCGTAGCTTTCGTCGGGGAATACGGGAGTCTGGGCAATGAGCAGTTCTTC
TRBV11-2,-,-,TRBJ1-2,CASSSWGQGGYTF,TGTGCCAGCAGCTCTTGGGGGCAAGGGGGCTACACCTTC
TRBV10-3,-,TRBD1,TRBJ2-5,CAISGVGGIVETQYF,TGTGCCATCAGTGGGGTAGGGGGCATTGTGGAGACCCAGTACTTC
TRBV6-5,-,-,TRBJ1-2,CASSSHKNYGYTF,TGTGCCAGCAGTTCACATAAGAACTATGGCTACACCTTC
TRBV5-4,few,-,TRBJ1-5,CASKPTHPQHF,TGTGCCAGCAAGCCGACCCATCCCCAGCATTTT
TRBV19,-,-,TRBJ2-1,CASSGTLYNEQFF,TGTGCCAGTAGCGGGACGTTATACAATGAGCAGTTCTTC
TRBV27,-,-,TRBJ2-7,CASSFGFRTSILEQYF,TGTGCCAGCAGTTTCGGTTTTCGTACTAGCATTCTGGAGCAGTACTTC
TRBV15,-,-,TRBJ2-3,CATSRDKGAFTDTQYF,TGTGCCACCAGCAGAGATAAAGGGGCATTCACAGATACGCAGTATTTT
TRBV6-1,few,TRBD1,TRBJ1-4,CASSTGQTNEKLFF,TGTGCCAGCAGTACGGGACAGACTAATGAAAAACTGTTTTTT
TRBV7-2,-,-,TRBJ2-7,CASGRGGYF,TGTGCCAGCGGAAGGGGGGGGTACTTC
TRBV7-9,-,TRBD1,TRBJ1-1,CASNGLGSGQGTTEAFF,TGTGCCAGCAACGGCCTTGGTTCGGGACAGGGGACAACTGAAGCTTTCTTT
TRBV19,-,-,TRBJ2-7,CASSGNGLYEQYF,TGTGCCAGTAGTGGCAACGGGCTCTACGAGCAGTACTTC
TRBV18,-,-,TRBJ2-3,CASSPLPKENTDTQYF,TGTGCCAGCTCACCACTCCCTAAGGAGAACACAGATACGCAGTATTTT
TRBV6-1,-,TRBD1,TRBJ1-5,CASSTGDGQPQHF,TGTGCCAGCAGCACAGGGGACGGTCAGCCCCAGCATTTT
TRBV9,-,-,TRBJ2-7,CASSVGNGPGYEQYF,TGTGCCAGCAGCGTAGGGAATGGGCCTGGCTACGAGCAGTACTTC
TRBV6-1,-,-,TRBJ1-2,CASSEALGRVPTPYGYTF,TGTGCCAGCAGTGAAGCGTTGGGCAGGGTACCAACACCCTATGGCTACACCTTC
TRBV29-1,-,TRBD1,TRBJ2-1,CSVEPTGMNEQFF,TGCAGCGTTGAGCCGACAGGGATGAATGAGCAGTTCTTC
TRBV5-6,once,-,TRBJ1-1,CASSHPRMGDTEAFF,TGTGCCAGCAGTCACCCTAGGATGGGGGACACTGAAGCTTTCTTT